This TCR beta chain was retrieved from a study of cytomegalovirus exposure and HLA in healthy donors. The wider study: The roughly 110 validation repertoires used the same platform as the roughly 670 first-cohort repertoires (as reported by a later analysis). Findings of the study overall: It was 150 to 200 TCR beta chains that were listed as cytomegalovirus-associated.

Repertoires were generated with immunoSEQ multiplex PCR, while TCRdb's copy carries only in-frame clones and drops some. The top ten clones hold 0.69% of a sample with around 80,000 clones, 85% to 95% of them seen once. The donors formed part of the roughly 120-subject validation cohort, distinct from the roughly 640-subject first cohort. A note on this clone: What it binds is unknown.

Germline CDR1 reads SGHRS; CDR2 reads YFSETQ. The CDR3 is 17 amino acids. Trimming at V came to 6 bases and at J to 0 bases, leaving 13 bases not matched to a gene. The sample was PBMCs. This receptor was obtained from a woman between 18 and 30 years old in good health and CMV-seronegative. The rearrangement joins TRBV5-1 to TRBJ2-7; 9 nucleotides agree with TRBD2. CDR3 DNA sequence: TGCGCCAGCATGACCATCCCGGGACTAGCTAGCTCCTACGAGCAGTACTTC. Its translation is CASMTIPGLASSYEQYF.